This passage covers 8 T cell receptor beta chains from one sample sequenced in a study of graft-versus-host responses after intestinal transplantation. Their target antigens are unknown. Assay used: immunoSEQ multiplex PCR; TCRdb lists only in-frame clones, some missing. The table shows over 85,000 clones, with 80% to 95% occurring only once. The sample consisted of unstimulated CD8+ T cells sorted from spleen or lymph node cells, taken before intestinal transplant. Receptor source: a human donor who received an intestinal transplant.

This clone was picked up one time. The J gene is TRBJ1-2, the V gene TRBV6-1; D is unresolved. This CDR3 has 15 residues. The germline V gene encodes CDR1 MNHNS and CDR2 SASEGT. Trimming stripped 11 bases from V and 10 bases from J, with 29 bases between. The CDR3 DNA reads TGTGCCTCTCGGGGAGGACGCGCACCAATCCCCCCCTACACCTTC. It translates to CASRGGRAPIPPYTF.

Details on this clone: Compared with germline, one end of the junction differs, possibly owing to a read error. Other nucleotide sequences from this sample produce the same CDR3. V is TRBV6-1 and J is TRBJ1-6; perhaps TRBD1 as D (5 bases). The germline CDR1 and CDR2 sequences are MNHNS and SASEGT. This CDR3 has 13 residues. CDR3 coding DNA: TGTGCCAGCAGTGACAGGGATAATTCACCCCTCCATTTT. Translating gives CASSDRDNSPLHF.

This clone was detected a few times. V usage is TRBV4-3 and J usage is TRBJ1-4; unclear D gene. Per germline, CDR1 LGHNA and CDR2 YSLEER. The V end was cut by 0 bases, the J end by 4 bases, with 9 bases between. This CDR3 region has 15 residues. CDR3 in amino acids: CASSQDVGINEKLFF. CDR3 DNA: TGCGCCAGCAGCCAAGATGTGGGCATTAATGAAAAACTGTTTTTT.

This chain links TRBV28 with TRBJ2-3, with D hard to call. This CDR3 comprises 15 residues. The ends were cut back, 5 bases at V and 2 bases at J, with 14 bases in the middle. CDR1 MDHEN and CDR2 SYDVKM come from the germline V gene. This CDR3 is CASSRYSRFTDTQYF. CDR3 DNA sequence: TGTGCCAGCAGTCGGTACAGCCGATTCACAGATACGCAGTATTTT.

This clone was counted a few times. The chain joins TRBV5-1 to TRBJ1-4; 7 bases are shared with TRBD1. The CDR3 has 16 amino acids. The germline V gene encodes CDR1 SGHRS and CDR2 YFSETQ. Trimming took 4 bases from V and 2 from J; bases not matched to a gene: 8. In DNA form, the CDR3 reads TGCGCCAGCAGCGCGACGAGACAGGGCACTAATGAAAAACTGTTTTTT. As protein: CASSATRQGTNEKLFF.

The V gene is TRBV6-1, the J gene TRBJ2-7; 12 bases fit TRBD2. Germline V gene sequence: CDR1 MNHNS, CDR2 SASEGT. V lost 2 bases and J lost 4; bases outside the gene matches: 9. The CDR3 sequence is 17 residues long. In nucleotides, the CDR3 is TGTGCCAGCAGTGAACACCAAGGACTAGCGGGACGGTACGAGCAGTACTTC. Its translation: CASSEHQGLAGRYEQYF.

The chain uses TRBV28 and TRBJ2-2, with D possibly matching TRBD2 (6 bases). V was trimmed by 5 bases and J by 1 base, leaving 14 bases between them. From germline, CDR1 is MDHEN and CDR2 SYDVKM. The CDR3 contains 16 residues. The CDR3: CASSPPGRENTGELFF. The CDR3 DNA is TGTGCCAGCAGTCCCCCAGGGCGGGAGAACACCGGGGAGCTGTTTTTT.

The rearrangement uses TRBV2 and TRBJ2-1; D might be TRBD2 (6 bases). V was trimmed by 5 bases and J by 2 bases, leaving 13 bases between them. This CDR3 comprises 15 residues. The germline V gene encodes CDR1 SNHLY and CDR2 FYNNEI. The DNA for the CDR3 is TGTGCCAGCAGTCCGGGACTGCTTACCTACAATGAGCAGTTCTTC. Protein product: CASSPGLLTYNEQFF.